This TCR beta chain was recorded in a study of blood T cell repertoires in COVID-19. Across the whole study: T cells, B-cell-depleted T cells, or PBMCs provided the cDNA or gDNA that served as material.

Germline V gene sequence: CDR1 WNHNN, CDR2 SYGVQD (reference sequence). The CDR3 is 13 residues long. The count of this clone is one. One junction end does not reproduce the germline sequence, and a read error may be involved. Authors' methods: Amplified reference gene primers provided the basis for estimating nucleated cell counts. Method: immunoSEQ multiplex PCR; TCRdb's copy keeps in-frame clones and lacks some. The DNA gave D and trimming, while V, J and clone size come from that table. This table holds approximately 200,000 clones, less than 85% found once. Study members were between roughly 18 and 100 years old and lived in 24 US regions. Cohort 3 recovery required two negative PCRs, clearance, or symptom resolution.

The chain is built from TRBV10-1 and TRBJ2-1, with TRBD2 matching 7 bases. Material: PBMCs or T cells enriched from blood (not recorded which). The source of this sequence is a man aged 35 to 55 who had recovered from COVID-19. The CDR3 sequence: CASSESSSGRRIF. The DNA of the CDR3 is TGCGCCAGCAGTGAGTCGTCTAGCGGCAGAAGGATCTTC.